This record looks at one T cell receptor (beta chain) sequence and its context. This sample was included in a study of cytomegalovirus exposure and HLA in healthy donors. There are 12 residues in the CDR3. CDR1 and CDR2 from the germline V gene are SQVTM and ANQGSEA. V lost 5 bases, J lost 2 bases, and 9 bases lay in between. Vbeta (60) and Jbeta (13) primers were used in the PCR. TCRdb keeps only in-frame clones here, not all; method: immunoSEQ multiplex PCR. The sample contains about 150,000 clones, roughly 78% of which appear only once. This sequence was found in a woman aged 40 to 50 in good health and CMV-seronegative. The specimen was PBMCs. The V and J genes are TRBV29-1 and TRBJ2-5; the D gene is possibly TRBD2 (6 bases). CDR3 bases: TGCAGCGTTCGGGAGCTACAAGAGACCCAGTACTTC. Translated, it gives CSVRELQETQYF.